These T cell receptor beta chains were read from a single sample in a study of T-cell memory formation after mild COVID-19. Via MiXCR, TCRdb re-called the 5' RACE reads, giving one row per CDR3 protein. This table has about 360,000 distinct CDR3 sequences, 14% appearing once. The source material was PBMCs or a T cell subset sorted from them (not recorded which). These receptors came from a young man who had mild COVID-19 (a few samples of this study predate the infection). Cell type and time point are not known. Each CDR3 is given with its conserved first and last residue. Fields, in order: clone size, J gene, V gene, CDR3 length, D gene, CDR3 DNA, CDR3 protein. A D gene is named only where the DNA matches it firmly. Some rows mark clone size as missing; the rest say once, few, many or name a class of expanded clone.

>few|TRBJ1-1|TRBV20-1|13|-
TGCAGTGCTACAGTTGGGGGGAACACTGAAGCTTTCTTT
CSATVGGNTEAFF
>-|TRBJ1-1|TRBV4-3|15|-
TGCGCCAGCAGCCGAGGAGGGGGGACAAACACTGAAGCTTTCTTT
CASSRGGGTNTEAFF
>-|TRBJ2-3|TRBV6-2/TRBV6-3|15|-
TGTGCCAGCAGTTACCGGGACGGTGGCACAGATACGCAGTATTTT
CASSYRDGGTDTQYF
>-|TRBJ2-7|TRBV6-4|15|-
TGTGCCAGCAGTGAGAGAGGTGGGGGACCCTACGAGCAGTACTTC
CASSERGGGPYEQYF
>few|TRBJ1-2|TRBV4-3|16|TRBD1
TGCGCCAGCAGCCAAGAGACAGAGACAGGGGAGGGCGGCTACACCTTC
CASSQETETGEGGYTF
>few|TRBJ1-1|TRBV7-2|15|TRBD1
TGTGCCAGCGTTTCCTGGGGCAGGGGGCATAGTGAAGCTTTCTTT
CASVSWGRGHSEAFF
>-|TRBJ2-7|TRBV6-5|15|-
TGTGCCAGCAGGCCCCCGTTCGGGACACCATACGAGCAGTACTTC
CASRPPFGTPYEQYF
>few|TRBJ2-7|TRBV6-1|16|-
TGTGCCAGCAGTGGGGGCCCTGGAACACCCCCCTACGAGCAGTACTTC
CASSGGPGTPPYEQYF
>few|TRBJ2-7|TRBV6-5|14|TRBD1
TGTGCCAGCAGCCATCAGGGACAGGCCTACGAGCAGTACTTC
CASSHQGQAYEQYF
>-|TRBJ1-2|TRBV7-9|16|-
TGTGCCAGCAGCTTACCAGGGGAACGGGCTAACTATGGCTACACCTTC
CASSLPGERANYGYTF
>few|TRBJ2-1|TRBV5-1|16|TRBD1
TGCGCCAGCAGCCTTAGGGGACAGGGAGATTACAATGAGCAGTTCTTC
CASSLRGQGDYNEQFF
>few|TRBJ2-1|TRBV29-1|13|-
TGCAGCGCCCTACCGTCCGGGGGCAATGAGCAGTTCTTC
CSALPSGGNEQFF
>-|TRBJ1-1|TRBV12-3/TRBV12-4|14|TRBD1
TGTGCCAGCTGGGACAGTTTCTCGAACACTGAAGCTTTCTTT
CASWDSFSNTEAFF
>few|TRBJ1-6|TRBV7-2|14|-
TGTGCCAGCACCGCGACAGGAAGCAATTCACCCCTCCACTTT
CASTATGSNSPLHF
>few|TRBJ2-5|TRBV27|12|-
TGTGCCAGCAAATCTGGAGGCGAGACCCAGTACTTC
CASKSGGETQYF
>few|TRBJ2-7|TRBV4-2|15|-
TGTGCCAGCAGCCAAGAGGAGGGTCGGAGAAACGAGCAGTACTTC
CASSQEEGRRNEQYF
>-|TRBJ1-1|TRBV6-5|15|TRBD1
TGTGCCAGCAGTTACTCGGCAGGGGGCTACACTGAAGCTTTCTTT
CASSYSAGGYTEAFF
>-|TRBJ1-5|TRBV4-3|14|-
TGCGCCAGCAGCCAAGGACAGACCAATCAGCCCCAGCATTTT
CASSQGQTNQPQHF